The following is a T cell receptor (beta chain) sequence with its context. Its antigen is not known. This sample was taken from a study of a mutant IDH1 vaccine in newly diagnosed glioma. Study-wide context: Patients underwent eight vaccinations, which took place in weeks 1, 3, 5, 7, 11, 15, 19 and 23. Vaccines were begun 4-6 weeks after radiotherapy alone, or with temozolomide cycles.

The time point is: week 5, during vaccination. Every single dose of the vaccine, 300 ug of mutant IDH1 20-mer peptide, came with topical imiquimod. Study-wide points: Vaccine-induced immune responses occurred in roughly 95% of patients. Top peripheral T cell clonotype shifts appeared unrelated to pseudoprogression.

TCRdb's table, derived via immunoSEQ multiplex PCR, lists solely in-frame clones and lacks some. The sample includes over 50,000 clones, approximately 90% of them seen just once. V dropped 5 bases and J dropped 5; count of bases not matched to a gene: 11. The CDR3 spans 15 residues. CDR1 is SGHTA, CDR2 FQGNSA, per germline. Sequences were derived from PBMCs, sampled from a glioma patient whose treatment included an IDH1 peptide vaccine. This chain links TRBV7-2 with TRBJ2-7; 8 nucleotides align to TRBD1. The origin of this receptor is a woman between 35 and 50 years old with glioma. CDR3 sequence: CASSQDRTGSDEQYF. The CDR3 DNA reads TGTGCCAGCAGCCAAGACCGGACAGGGAGCGACGAGCAGTACTTC.